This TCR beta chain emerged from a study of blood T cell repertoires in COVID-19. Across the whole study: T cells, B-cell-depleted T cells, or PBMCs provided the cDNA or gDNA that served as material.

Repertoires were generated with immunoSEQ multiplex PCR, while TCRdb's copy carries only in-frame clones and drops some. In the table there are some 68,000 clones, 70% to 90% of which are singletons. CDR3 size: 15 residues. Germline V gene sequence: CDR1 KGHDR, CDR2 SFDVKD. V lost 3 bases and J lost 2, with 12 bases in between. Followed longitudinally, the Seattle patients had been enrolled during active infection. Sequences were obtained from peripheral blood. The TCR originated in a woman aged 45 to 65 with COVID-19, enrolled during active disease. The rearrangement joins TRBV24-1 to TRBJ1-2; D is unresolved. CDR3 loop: CATSDRRPGNYGYTF. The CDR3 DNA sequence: TGTGCCACCAGTGATCGCCGGCCAGGCAACTATGGCTACACCTTC.